These 16 T cell receptor beta chains came from one sample sequenced in a study of CD4 T cells in relation to SARS-CoV-2 and coronaviruses. Unexposed donor CD4+ T cells date from about 2011-2018, before the COVID-19 pandemic. Here immunoSEQ multiplex PCR was the method, and the copy in TCRdb shows in-frame clones only, minus some. The sample has 65,000 or so clones; 87% are singletons. The sequencing input was memory CD4+ T cells from PBMCs. These receptors all come from a human donor in good health.

The CDR3 DNA is TGTGCCAGCAGCCTTACTTTAGCGGGGCTCACAGATACGCAGTATTTT. Its translation: CASSLTLAGLTDTQYF. The rearrangement joins TRBV7-2 to TRBJ2-3; TRBD2 matches at 8 bases. CDR1 SGHTA and CDR2 FQGNSA come from the germline V gene. The CDR3 length is 16 residues. With 5 bases clipped from V and 2 bases from J, the junction kept 9 bases outside the gene matches.

The CDR3 is CASRPSGSYNEQFF. The CDR3 DNA follows: TGCGCCAGCCGCCCCAGCGGGAGCTACAATGAGCAGTTCTTC. The chain has TRBV5-1 and TRBJ2-1; 8 positions agree with TRBD2. Germline-derived CDR1 and CDR2 are SGHRS and YFSETQ. V dropped 7 bases and J dropped 3; count of bases not matched to a gene: 6. This CDR3 has 14 amino acids.

This clone was counted a few times. V is TRBV5-1 and J is TRBJ1-1; D gene ambiguous. The germline V gene encodes CDR1 SGHRS and CDR2 YFSETQ. The CDR3 has 11 amino acids. Trimming cost V 0 bases and J 7 bases, with 4 bases left between them. The chain's CDR3 is CASSLGLEAFF. CDR3 DNA: TGCGCCAGCAGCTTGGGGCTTGAAGCTTTCTTT.

This rearrangement joins TRBV20-1 to TRBJ1-1; D not resolved. Germline V lookup: CDR1 DFQATT, CDR2 SNEGSKA (reference sequence). V was pared by 3 bases and J by 2 bases, with 10 bases between. The CDR3 is 13 amino acids. The CDR3 sequence: CSASIQENTEAFF. CDR3 in DNA: TGCAGTGCTAGTATCCAGGAAAACACTGAAGCTTTCTTT.

The chain employs TRBV9 and TRBJ1-2; 11 nucleotides match TRBD1. Germline lookup yields CDR1 SGDLS and CDR2 YYNGEE. V shed 3 bases and J 6 bases; nucleotides not matched to a gene: 10. The CDR3 consists of 16 residues. CDR3: CASSDRDRGNHHGYTF. As DNA, the CDR3 is TGTGCCAGCAGCGACCGGGACAGGGGGAATCATCATGGCTACACCTTC.

This chain connects TRBV7-8 to TRBJ2-7; D may be TRBD2 (5 bases). CDR1 SGHVS and CDR2 FQNEAQ come from the germline V gene. CDR3 length: 14 amino acids. Deletions cut 1 base from V and 2 bases from J, with 9 bases between. DNA for the CDR3: TGTGCCAGCAGCTTAGGAGGGTTAGCCTACGAGCAGTACTTC. Translation gives CASSLGGLAYEQYF.

This chain links TRBV9 with TRBJ2-2, with 10 bases aligning to TRBD2. CDR3 size: 16 residues. Germline V gene data show CDR1 as SGDLS and CDR2 as YYNGEE. Germline trimming cut 4 bases from V and 5 bases from J; bases unmatched to any gene: 8. The chain's CDR3 is CASSLLTSGVTGELFF. In DNA form, the CDR3 reads TGTGCCAGCAGCCTTCTTACTAGCGGGGTTACCGGGGAGCTGTTTTTT.

Written as DNA, the CDR3 is TGCGCCAGCAGCTTGGAACCGTCCTCCTACGAGCAGTACTTC. Amino acids: CASSLEPSSYEQYF. The rearrangement joins TRBV5-1 to TRBJ2-7, with D unclear. There are 14 residues in the CDR3. Trimming removed 0 bases from V and 0 bases from J, with 7 bases in between. Germline V gene lookup returns CDR1 SGHRS and CDR2 YFSETQ.

The genes are TRBV4-2 and TRBJ1-3, with D unclear. The ends were cut back, 0 bases at V and 2 bases at J, with 8 bases in the middle. Germline V gene lookup returns CDR1 LGHNA and CDR2 YNFKEQ. This CDR3 region has 15 residues. CDR3 in DNA: TGTGCCAGCAGCCAAGAGGTTACAACTGGAAACACCATATATTTT. Its protein is CASSQEVTTGNTIYF.

The V call is TRBV5-1, the J call TRBJ2-3; D remains ambiguous. V lost 0 bases and J lost 0, with 8 bases in between. Germline V gene lookup returns CDR1 SGHRS and CDR2 YFSETQ. The CDR3 has 15 residues. The CDR3 protein is CASSLGTISTDTQYF. CDR3 DNA sequence: TGCGCCAGCAGCTTGGGGACGATCAGCACAGATACGCAGTATTTT.

This clone has just one count. CDR3 sequence reads: CASSIRTGTYEQYF. CDR3 bases: TGTGCCAGTAGTATACGGACAGGAACCTACGAGCAGTACTTC. The chain recombines TRBV19 with TRBJ2-7, with 7 bases fitting TRBD1. J was trimmed by 2 bases and V by 2 bases; bases with no gene match: 3. This CDR3 is built from 14 residues. Germline V gene lookup returns CDR1 LNHDA and CDR2 SQIVND (reference sequence).

In DNA form, the CDR3 reads TGTGCCAGCAGCTCTAGGACGGCCTTATTTGGCTACACCTTC. It is translated as CASSSRTALFGYTF. The V gene is TRBV5-4, the J gene TRBJ1-2; D gene ambiguous. The V end was cut by 3 bases, the J end by 7 bases, with 16 bases between. The CDR3 sequence is 14 residues long. In germline, CDR1 is SGHNT, CDR2 YYREEE (reference sequence).

The rearrangement uses TRBV7-2 and TRBJ1-1, with D unresolved. Trimming stripped 2 bases from V and 3 bases from J, with 10 bases between. The germline gives CDR1 SGHTA, CDR2 FQGNSA. The CDR3 length is 14 residues. The CDR3 here is CASSLSGFDTEAFF. The CDR3 nucleotides read TGTGCCAGCAGCTTAAGCGGGTTTGACACTGAAGCTTTCTTT.

This sequence joins TRBV6-6 and TRBJ2-1; no firm D call. Trimming removed 0 bases from V and 6 bases from J, with 12 bases in between. Germline lookup yields CDR1 MNHNY and CDR2 SVGAGI (reference sequence). The CDR3 loop spans 15 amino acids. The CDR3 DNA reads as TGTGCCAGCAGTTACTCGGCGGATGCAGCCAATGAGCAGTTCTTC. It specifies CASSYSADAANEQFF.

The chain employs TRBV5-1 and TRBJ1-4; D not certain. Germline V gene lookup returns CDR1 SGHRS and CDR2 YFSETQ. This CDR3 has 14 residues. V was cut by 0 bases and J by 6 bases, with 9 bases left in between. In DNA, the CDR3 is TGCGCCAGCAGCTTGGCGATCCGCGATGAAAAACTGTTTTTT. Encoded protein: CASSLAIRDEKLFF.

The chain combines TRBV9 with TRBJ1-4; unclear D gene. The germline V and J ends were trimmed by 4 bases and 8 bases, with 12 bases remaining between them. The CDR3 is made up of 13 amino acids. Germline V lookup: CDR1 SGDLS, CDR2 YYNGEE. The CDR3 protein is CASSPRTGEKLFF. The CDR3, as DNA: TGTGCCAGCAGCCCGAGGACTGGGGAAAAACTGTTTTTT. Full variable domain (rest looked up from reference TRBV9 and TRBJ1-4): DSGVTQTPKHLITATGQRVTLRCSPRSGDLSVYWYQQSLDQGLQFLIQYYNGEERAKGNILERFSAQQFPDLHSELNLSSLELGDSALYFCASSPRTGEKLFFGSGTQLSVL.